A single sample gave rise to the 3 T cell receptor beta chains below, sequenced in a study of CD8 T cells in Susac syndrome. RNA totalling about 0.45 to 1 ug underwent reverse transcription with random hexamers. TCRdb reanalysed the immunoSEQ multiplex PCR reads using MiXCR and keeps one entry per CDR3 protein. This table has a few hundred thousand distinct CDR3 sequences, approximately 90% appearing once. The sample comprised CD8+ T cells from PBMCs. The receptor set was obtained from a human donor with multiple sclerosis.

For the CDR3, the DNA is TGTGCCAGCAGCCCCCCTTTAGCGGGAGATGGAGAGACCCAGTACTTC. It translates to CASSPPLAGDGETQYF. The chain uses TRBV9 and TRBJ2-5; TRBD2 agrees at 9 bases. There are 16 residues in the CDR3. V gave up 4 bases and J gave up 4 bases; unmatched junction bases: 11. Germline assignment: CDR1 SGDLS and CDR2 YYNGEE. The variable domain in full, with the rest retrieved from reference TRBV9 and TRBJ2-5, is DSGVTQTPKHLITATGQRVTLRCSPRSGDLSVYWYQQSLDQGLQFLIQYYNGEERAKGNILERFSAQQFPDLHSELNLSSLELGDSALYFCASSPPLAGDGETQYFGPGTRLLVL.

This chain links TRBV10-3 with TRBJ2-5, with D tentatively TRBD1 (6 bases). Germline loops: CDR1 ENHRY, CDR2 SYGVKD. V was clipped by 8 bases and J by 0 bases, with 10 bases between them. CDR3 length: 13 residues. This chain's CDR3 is CAIGDTDQETQYF. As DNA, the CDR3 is TGTGCCATCGGGGACACCGACCAAGAGACCCAGTACTTC.

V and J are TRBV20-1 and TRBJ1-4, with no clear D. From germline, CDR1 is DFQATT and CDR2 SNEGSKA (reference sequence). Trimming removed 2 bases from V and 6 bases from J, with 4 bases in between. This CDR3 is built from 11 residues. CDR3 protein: CSARQDEKLFF. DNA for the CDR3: TGCAGTGCTAGACAGGATGAAAAACTGTTTTTT.